This T cell receptor (beta chain) was obtained from a study of shared clonotypes between healthy human individuals. General study results and limits: Several donors held about 5% of naive CD4 clonotypes in common.

Notes on this clone: The target antigen is unknown.

Per the study methods: Sequence data from immunoSEQ were junction-only and lacked quality scores; consequently, filtering differed. Sequencing used immunoSEQ multiplex PCR; TCRdb keeps in-frame clones, though not all of them. That table is the source of V, J and clone size, and D and trimming were worked out from the DNA. The sample yields about 820,000 clones, 92% seen once. CD45RO-negative, CCR7-positively selected cells formed the naive CD8 fraction, excluding terminally differentiated effector memory CD45RA+ cells. The sequenced sample consisted of naive CD8+ T cells sorted from blood. The sequence derives from a man aged 30-40 years in good health.

The DNA for the CDR3 is TGTGCCAGCAGCTGGCCCCGGTCAGGGGAGAGGGATACGCAGTATTTT. Residues: CASSWPRSGERDTQYF. V usage is TRBV5-8 and J usage is TRBJ2-3; possible D gene TRBD1, 6 bases. The V gene's germline CDR1 is SGHTS and CDR2 YDEGEE. Trimming left V 3 bases short and J 6 bases short, with 20 bases between. The CDR3 extends over 16 amino acids. Based on the CDR3 plus reference TRBV5-8 and TRBJ2-3, the full variable domain is EAGVTQSPTHLIKTRGQQATLRCSPISGHTSVYWYQQALGLGLQFLLWYDEGEERNRGNFPPRFSGRQFPNYSSELNVNALELEDSALYLCASSWPRSGERDTQYFGPGTRLTVL.